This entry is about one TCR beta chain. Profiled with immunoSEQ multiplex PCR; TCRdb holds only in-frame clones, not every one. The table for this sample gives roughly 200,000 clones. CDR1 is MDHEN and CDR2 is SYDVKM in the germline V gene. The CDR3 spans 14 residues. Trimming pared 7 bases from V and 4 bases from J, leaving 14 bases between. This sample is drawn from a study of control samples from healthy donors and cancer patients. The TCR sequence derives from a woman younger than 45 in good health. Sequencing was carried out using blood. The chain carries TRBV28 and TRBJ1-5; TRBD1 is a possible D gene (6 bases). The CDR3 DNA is TGTGCCAGCACCCCAAGACAGGAGAATCAGCCCCAGCATTTT. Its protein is CASTPRQENQPQHF.